A selection of T cell receptor beta chains follows, all from one sample in a study of control samples from healthy donors and cancer patients. Profiled with immunoSEQ multiplex PCR; TCRdb holds only in-frame clones, not every one. The sample lists 100,000 to 150,000 clones, roughly 90% occurring once. The material sequenced was blood. The receptor set was obtained from a woman between 45 and 60 years old in good health. The CDR3 runs from the conserved cysteine through the conserved F or W. Each record gives: CDR3 protein, CDR3 DNA, clone size, D gene, V gene, J gene. D genes are given only for firm matches. Where a row states a size, it is once, few, many or the class of an expanded clone; other rows omit it.

CDR3: CASRRTSHTSTDTQYF
DNA: TGTGCCAGCAGGCGGACTAGCCATACTAGCACAGATACGCAGTATTTT
size: -
D: TRBD2
V: TRBV2
J: TRBJ2-3

CDR3: CASRDRDGYGYTF
DNA: TGTGCCAGCAGGGACAGGGATGGCTATGGCTACACCTTC
size: -
D: TRBD1
V: TRBV6-5
J: TRBJ1-2

CDR3: CASSLPAGVGTQYF
DNA: TGTGCCAGCAGCCTGCCGGCAGGGGTGGGTACGCAGTATTTT
size: -
D: -
V: TRBV11-2
J: TRBJ2-3

CDR3: CASSGPQTSTPMGNTIYF
DNA: TGTGCCAGCAGTGGACCGCAAACTTCGACACCGATGGGAAACACCATATATTTT
size: many
D: -
V: TRBV25-1
J: TRBJ1-3

CDR3: CASSPLLKRTANYGYTF
DNA: TGTGCCAGCAGCCCCCTCCTAAAAAGGACAGCTAACTATGGCTACACCTTC
size: -
D: -
V: TRBV27
J: TRBJ1-2

CDR3: CASSRTSGGAIDYEQYF
DNA: TGTGCCAGCAGCCGAACTAGCGGGGGGGCTATCGACTACGAGCAGTACTTC
size: -
D: TRBD2
V: TRBV6-2/TRBV6-3
J: TRBJ2-7

CDR3: CASRSTWVQGLTEAFF
DNA: TGTGCCAGCCGAAGCACTTGGGTGCAGGGGCTCACTGAAGCTTTCTTT
size: -
D: -
V: TRBV2
J: TRBJ1-1

CDR3: CASSALTGGNSPLHF
DNA: TGTGCCAGCAGTGCCTTGACAGGGGGCAATTCACCCCTCCACTTT
size: -
D: TRBD1
V: TRBV25-1
J: TRBJ1-6

CDR3: CASSLAGTNQPQHF
DNA: TGTGCCAGCAGTTTAGCGGGGACCAATCAGCCCCAGCATTTT
size: -
D: -
V: TRBV28
J: TRBJ1-5

CDR3: CASSPGQSWDTQYF
DNA: TGTGCCAGCAGCCCGGGACAGTCATGGGATACGCAGTATTTT
size: few
D: TRBD1
V: TRBV7-9
J: TRBJ2-3

CDR3: CASSLDVGGENTGELFF
DNA: TGTGCCAGCAGCTTAGATGTGGGAGGTGAGAACACCGGGGAGCTGTTTTTT
size: -
D: -
V: TRBV7-8
J: TRBJ2-2

CDR3: CARPSYEQYF
DNA: TGTGCCAGGCCATCGTACGAGCAGTACTTC
size: -
D: -
V: TRBV6-5
J: TRBJ2-7

CDR3: CASSRRGTSRNEQFF
DNA: TGTGCCAGCAGCCGCAGGGGAACTAGCCGCAATGAGCAGTTCTTC
size: few
D: -
V: TRBV6-5
J: TRBJ2-1

CDR3: CASSSPGQGNYGYTF
DNA: TGTGCCAGCAGTTCGCCGGGACAGGGGAACTATGGCTACACCTTC
size: once
D: TRBD1
V: TRBV28
J: TRBJ1-2

CDR3: CASSPPGVDEQFF
DNA: TGTGCCAGCTCACCCCCGGGGGTCGATGAGCAGTTCTTC
size: -
D: -
V: TRBV18
J: TRBJ2-1

CDR3: CASSQEFASYEQYF
DNA: TGCGCCAGCAGCCAAGAGTTTGCTTCGTACGAGCAGTACTTC
size: -
D: -
V: TRBV4-1
J: TRBJ2-7

CDR3: CASKVQNTDTQYF
DNA: TGTGCCAGCAAGGTACAGAACACAGATACGCAGTATTTT
size: once
D: -
V: TRBV6-6
J: TRBJ2-3

CDR3: CASSAASGGTDTQYF
DNA: TGTGCCAGCAGCGCGGCTAGCGGGGGAACAGATACGCAGTATTTT
size: -
D: TRBD2
V: TRBV9
J: TRBJ2-3

CDR3: CASSGGLAGGGDNEQFF
DNA: TGTGCCAGCAGTGGCGGACTAGCGGGAGGGGGGGACAATGAGCAGTTCTTC
size: -
D: TRBD2
V: TRBV6-4
J: TRBJ2-1

CDR3: CSVPGQGAVETQYF
DNA: TGCAGCGTCCCGGGACAGGGGGCCGTGGAGACCCAGTACTTC
size: -
D: TRBD1
V: TRBV29-1
J: TRBJ2-5

CDR3: CASSIGAITDTQYF
DNA: TGTGCCAGTAGTATAGGGGCAATCACAGATACGCAGTATTTT
size: -
D: -
V: TRBV19
J: TRBJ2-3

CDR3: CAWSVQAREKLFF
DNA: TGTGCCTGGAGTGTACAGGCTAGGGAAAAACTGTTTTTT
size: -
D: -
V: TRBV30
J: TRBJ1-4

CDR3: CASSYEAGEQFF
DNA: TGTGCCAGCAGTTACGAAGCTGGTGAGCAGTTCTTC
size: -
D: -
V: TRBV6-5
J: TRBJ2-1

CDR3: CASSLGAGLAGENEQFF
DNA: TGCGCCAGCAGCTTGGGGGCAGGACTAGCGGGAGAAAATGAGCAGTTCTTC
size: -
D: TRBD2
V: TRBV5-1
J: TRBJ2-1

CDR3: CSVSGLVDEQFF
DNA: TGCAGCGTGTCGGGGCTAGTAGATGAGCAGTTCTTC
size: -
D: -
V: TRBV29-1
J: TRBJ2-1

CDR3: CASSLEFGAETGELFF
DNA: TGTGCCAGCAGCTTAGAATTTGGGGCAGAGACCGGGGAGCTGTTTTTT
size: few
D: -
V: TRBV11-2
J: TRBJ2-2

CDR3: CASSLAGLMNTEAFF
DNA: TGCGCCAGCAGCTTGGCCGGACTCATGAACACTGAAGCTTTCTTT
size: -
D: -
V: TRBV5-1
J: TRBJ1-1

CDR3: CASSSRGESREQYF
DNA: TGTGCCAGCAGTTCGCGGGGGGAGTCCCGGGAGCAGTACTTC
size: -
D: TRBD2
V: TRBV27
J: TRBJ2-7

CDR3: CASSSDRNTEAFF
DNA: TGTGCCAGCAGCTCCGACCGGAACACTGAAGCTTTCTTT
size: -
D: -
V: TRBV7-9
J: TRBJ1-1

CDR3: CASSEPGPFQETQYF
DNA: TGTGCCAGCTCGGAACCAGGGCCCTTTCAAGAGACCCAGTACTTC
size: -
D: -
V: TRBV11-1
J: TRBJ2-5

CDR3: CATSRGTGSNQPQHF
DNA: TGTGCCACCAGCAGAGGGACGGGGAGCAATCAGCCCCAGCATTTT
size: -
D: -
V: TRBV15
J: TRBJ1-5

CDR3: CASSPPDSSSYEQYF
DNA: TGTGCCAGCAGTCCTCCGGACTCCTCTTCCTACGAGCAGTACTTC
size: -
D: -
V: TRBV28
J: TRBJ2-7

CDR3: CASSQESGVNQPQHF
DNA: TGTGCCAGCAGCCAAGAATCCGGGGTCAATCAGCCCCAGCATTTT
size: -
D: -
V: TRBV4-2
J: TRBJ1-5

CDR3: CASSLQAGGGTDTQYF
DNA: TGTGCCAGCAGTCTTCAGGCGGGAGGGGGCACAGATACGCAGTATTTT
size: -
D: TRBD2
V: TRBV6-6
J: TRBJ2-3

CDR3: CASSTRPTGTEQYF
DNA: TGTGCCAGCAGCACACGACCGACAGGTACCGAGCAGTACTTC
size: -
D: -
V: TRBV14
J: TRBJ2-7

CDR3: CASSVRGQGRNSPLHF
DNA: TGTGCCAGCAGCGTCCGGGGACAGGGTAGGAATTCACCCCTCCACTTT
size: -
D: TRBD1
V: TRBV7-9
J: TRBJ1-6

CDR3: CASSLSGGGGGYTF
DNA: TGTGCCAGCAGTTTAAGTGGTGGGGGAGGTGGCTACACCTTC
size: once
D: -
V: TRBV28
J: TRBJ1-2

CDR3: CASSPGHTIYF
DNA: TGTGCCAGCTCACCGGGGCACACCATATATTTT
size: few
D: -
V: TRBV18
J: TRBJ1-3

CDR3: CASSPGAEQFF
DNA: TGTGCCAGCAGCCCCGGAGCAGAGCAGTTCTTC
size: -
D: -
V: TRBV12-3/TRBV12-4
J: TRBJ2-1

CDR3: CASRGEYGYTF
DNA: TGTGCCAGCAGGGGGGAATATGGCTACACCTTC
size: -
D: -
V: TRBV28
J: TRBJ1-2

CDR3: CASSQEGGINTEAFF
DNA: TGCGCCAGCAGCCAAGAGGGGGGGATTAACACTGAAGCTTTCTTT
size: -
D: -
V: TRBV4-1
J: TRBJ1-1